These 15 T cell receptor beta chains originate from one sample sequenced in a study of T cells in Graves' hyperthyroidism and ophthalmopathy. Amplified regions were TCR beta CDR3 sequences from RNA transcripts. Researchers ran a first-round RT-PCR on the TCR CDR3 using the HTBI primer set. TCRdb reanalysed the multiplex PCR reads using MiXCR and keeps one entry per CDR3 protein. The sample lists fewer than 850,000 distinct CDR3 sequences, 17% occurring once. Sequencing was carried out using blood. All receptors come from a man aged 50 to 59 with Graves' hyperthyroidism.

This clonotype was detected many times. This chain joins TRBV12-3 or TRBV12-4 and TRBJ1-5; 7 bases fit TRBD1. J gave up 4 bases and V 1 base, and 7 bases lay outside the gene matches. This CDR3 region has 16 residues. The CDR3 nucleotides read TGTGCCAGCAGTTTAGGACAGGGCGGGTATAATCAGCCCCAGCATTTT. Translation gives CASSLGQGGYNQPQHF.

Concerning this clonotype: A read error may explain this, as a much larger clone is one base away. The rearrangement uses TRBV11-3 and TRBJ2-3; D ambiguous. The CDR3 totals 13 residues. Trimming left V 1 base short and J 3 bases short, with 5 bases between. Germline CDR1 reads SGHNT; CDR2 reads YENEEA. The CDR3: CASSLGKTDTQYF. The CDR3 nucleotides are TGTGCCAGCAGCTTAGGGAAAACAGATACGCAGTATTTT.

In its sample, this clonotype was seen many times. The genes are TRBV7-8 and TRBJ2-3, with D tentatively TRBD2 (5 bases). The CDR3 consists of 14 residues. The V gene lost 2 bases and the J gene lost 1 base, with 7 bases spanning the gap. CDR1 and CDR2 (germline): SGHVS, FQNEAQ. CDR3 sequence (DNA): TGTGCCAGCAGCTTACAAGCGGGCACAGATACGCAGTATTTT. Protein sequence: CASSLQAGTDTQYF. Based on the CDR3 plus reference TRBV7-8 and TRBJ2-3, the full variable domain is GAGVSQSPRYKVAKRGQDVALRCDPISGHVSLFWYQQALGQGPEFLTYFQNEAQLDKSGLPSDRFFAERPEGSVSTLKIQRTQQEDSAVYLCASSLQAGTDTQYFGPGTRLTVL.

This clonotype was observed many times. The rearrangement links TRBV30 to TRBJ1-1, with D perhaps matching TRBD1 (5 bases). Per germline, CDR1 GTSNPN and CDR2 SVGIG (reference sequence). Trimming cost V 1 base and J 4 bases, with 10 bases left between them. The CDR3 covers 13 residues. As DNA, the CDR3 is TGTGCCTGGAGTGGACAGATGGGCACTGAAGCTTTCTTT. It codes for CAWSGQMGTEAFF.

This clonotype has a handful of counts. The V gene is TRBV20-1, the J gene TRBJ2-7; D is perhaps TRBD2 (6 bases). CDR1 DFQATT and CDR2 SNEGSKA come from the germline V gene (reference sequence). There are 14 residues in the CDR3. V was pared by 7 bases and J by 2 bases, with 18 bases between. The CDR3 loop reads CSVRGIADPYEQYF. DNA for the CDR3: TGCAGTGTCCGGGGGATAGCGGACCCCTACGAGCAGTACTTC.

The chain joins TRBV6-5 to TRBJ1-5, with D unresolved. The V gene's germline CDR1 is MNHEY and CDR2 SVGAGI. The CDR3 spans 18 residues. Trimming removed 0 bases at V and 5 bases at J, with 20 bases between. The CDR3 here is CASSYSIMKGERDQPQHF. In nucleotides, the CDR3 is TGTGCCAGCAGTTACTCGATCATGAAGGGTGAGAGGGATCAGCCCCAGCATTTT.

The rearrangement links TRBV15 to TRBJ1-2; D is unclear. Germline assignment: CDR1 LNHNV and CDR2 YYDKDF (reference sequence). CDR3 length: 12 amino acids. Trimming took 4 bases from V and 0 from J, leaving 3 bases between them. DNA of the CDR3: TGTGCCACCAGCATGGCTAACTATGGCTACACCTTC. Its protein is CATSMANYGYTF.

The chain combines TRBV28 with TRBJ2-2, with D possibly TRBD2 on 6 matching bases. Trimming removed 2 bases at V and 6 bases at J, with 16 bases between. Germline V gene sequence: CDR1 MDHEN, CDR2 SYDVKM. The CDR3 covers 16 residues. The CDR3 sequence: CASSLLEGRTPGELFF. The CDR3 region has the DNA TGTGCCAGCAGTTTACTGGAGGGTCGGACACCCGGGGAGCTGTTTTTT.

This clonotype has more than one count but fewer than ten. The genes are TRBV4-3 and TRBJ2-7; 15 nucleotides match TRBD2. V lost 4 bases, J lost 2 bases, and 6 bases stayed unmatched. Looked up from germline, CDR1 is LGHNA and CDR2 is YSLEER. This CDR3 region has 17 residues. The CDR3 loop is CASSLGLAGGPTYEQYF. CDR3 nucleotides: TGCGCCAGCAGCCTCGGACTAGCGGGAGGGCCGACCTACGAGCAGTACTTC.

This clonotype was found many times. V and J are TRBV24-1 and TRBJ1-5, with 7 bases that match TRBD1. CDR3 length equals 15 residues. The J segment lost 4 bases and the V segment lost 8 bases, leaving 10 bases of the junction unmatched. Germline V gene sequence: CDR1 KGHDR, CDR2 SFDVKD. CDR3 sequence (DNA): TGTGCCACCACAAGTGGGCAGGGGGTAAATCAGCCCCAGCATTTT. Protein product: CATTSGQGVNQPQHF.

The CDR3 bases are TGCAGTGCTAGGACAATAGACCAGATTTTCTACACCTTC. Amino acid sequence: CSARTIDQIFYTF. This chain links TRBV20-1 with TRBJ1-2, with no clear D. CDR1 and CDR2 from the germline V gene are DFQATT and SNEGSKA (reference sequence). The CDR3 contains 13 residues. Trimming took 3 bases from V and 10 from J, leaving 18 bases between them.

The CDR3 sequence is CASSPPSGTDTDTQYF. CDR3 DNA sequence: TGTGCCAGCAGCCCCCCGTCAGGAACCGACACAGATACGCAGTATTTT. The chain combines TRBV7-9 with TRBJ2-3; D gene unclear. Germline CDR1 is SEHNR and CDR2 is FQNEAQ (reference sequence). The CDR3 length is 16 residues. The V end lost 5 bases, the J end lost 2 bases, and 17 bases lay between the germline ends.

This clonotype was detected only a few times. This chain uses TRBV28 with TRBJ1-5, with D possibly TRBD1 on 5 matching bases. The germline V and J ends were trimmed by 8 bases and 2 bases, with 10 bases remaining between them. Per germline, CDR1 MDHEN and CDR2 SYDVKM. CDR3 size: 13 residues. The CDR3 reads CASFDSRNQPQHF. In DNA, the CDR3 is TGTGCCAGCTTCGACAGCCGCAATCAGCCCCAGCATTTT.

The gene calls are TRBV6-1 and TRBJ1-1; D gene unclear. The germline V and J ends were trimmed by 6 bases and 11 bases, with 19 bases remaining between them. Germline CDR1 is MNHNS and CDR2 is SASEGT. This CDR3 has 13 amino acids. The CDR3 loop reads CASSQDTSHWAFF. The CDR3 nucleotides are TGTGCCAGCAGCCAAGATACAAGTCACTGGGCTTTCTTT.

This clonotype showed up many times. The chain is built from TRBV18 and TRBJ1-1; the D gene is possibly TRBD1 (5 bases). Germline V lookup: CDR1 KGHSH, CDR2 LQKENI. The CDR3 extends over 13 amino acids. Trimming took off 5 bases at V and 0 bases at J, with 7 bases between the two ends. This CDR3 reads CASSGGVNTEAFF. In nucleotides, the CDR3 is TGTGCCAGCTCAGGGGGAGTGAACACTGAAGCTTTCTTT.